This T cell receptor (beta chain) is drawn from a study of monozygotic twins with inflammatory bowel disease. Researchers isolated total RNA from whole blood without sorting T cells. Overall study findings and caveats: Possibly because of limited power, concordant and discordant twins showed no difference in repertoire similarity.

cDNA was produced in eight separate reactions per sample. The cDNA of both the TCRalpha and TCRbeta chains was subjected to two nested PCRs of approximately 17 and 9 cycles. Reanalyzing the 5' RACE reads, TCRdb keeps one entry per CDR3 protein, without DNA. This sample's table reports around 99,000 distinct CDR3 sequences. Concerning this clonotype: Its antigen remains unidentified.

This TCR was recovered from a human donor with ulcerative colitis or Crohn's disease, or a healthy co-twin of an affected twin (not recorded which). Sample: blood.

The CDR3 reads CASSLEGQGRYEQYF. The V and J genes are TRBV5-1 and TRBJ2-7; the TCRdb D gene call, TRBD1, has no DNA to confirm it. Germline CDR1 reads SGHRS; CDR2 reads YFSETQ. This CDR3 region has 15 residues. Drawing the rest from reference TRBV5-1 and TRBJ2-7, the complete variable domain is KAGVTQTPRYLIKTRGQQVTLSCSPISGHRSVSWYQQTPGQGLQFLFEYFSETQRNKGNFPGRFSGRQFSNSRSEMNVSTLELGDSALYLCASSLEGQGRYEQYFGPGTRLTVT.